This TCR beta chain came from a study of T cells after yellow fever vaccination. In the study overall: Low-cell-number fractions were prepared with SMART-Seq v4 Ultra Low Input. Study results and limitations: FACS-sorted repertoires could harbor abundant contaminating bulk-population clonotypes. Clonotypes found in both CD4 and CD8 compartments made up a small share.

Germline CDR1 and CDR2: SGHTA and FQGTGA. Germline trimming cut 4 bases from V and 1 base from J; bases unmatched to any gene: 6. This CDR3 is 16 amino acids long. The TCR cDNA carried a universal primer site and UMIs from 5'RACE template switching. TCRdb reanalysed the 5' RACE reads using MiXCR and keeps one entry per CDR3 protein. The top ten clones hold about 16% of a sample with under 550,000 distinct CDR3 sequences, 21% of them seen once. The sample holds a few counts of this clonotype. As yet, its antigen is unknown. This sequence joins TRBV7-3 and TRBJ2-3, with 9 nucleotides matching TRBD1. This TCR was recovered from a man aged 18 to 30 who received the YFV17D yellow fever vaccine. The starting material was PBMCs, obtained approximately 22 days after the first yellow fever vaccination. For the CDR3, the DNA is TGTGCCAGCAGCTCATTGCGGACAGGGGGCACAGATACGCAGTATTTT. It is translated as CASSSLRTGGTDTQYF. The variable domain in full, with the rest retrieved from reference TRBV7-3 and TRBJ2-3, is GAGVSQTPSNKVTEKGKYVELRCDPISGHTALYWYRQSLGQGPEFLIYFQGTGAADDSGLPNDRFFAVRPEGSVSTLKIQRTERGDSAVYLCASSSLRTGGTDTQYFGPGTRLTVL.